One and the same sample provided the 3 T cell receptor beta chains below, sequenced in a study of blood T cells in healthy people across ages. Primers used in a second PCR of roughly 6 to 11 cycles were a sample-barcoded 5' primer and a J-beta primer mix. TCRdb re-called the 5' RACE reads with MiXCR, one entry per CDR3 protein. The data show about a million distinct CDR3 sequences, with roughly 50% seen just once and 20% to 25% held by the top ten. The sequencing sample was made of blood. The origin of the receptors is a woman in her sixties or seventies in good health.

The chain recombines TRBV20-1 with TRBJ1-6, with D hard to call. Trimming removed 0 bases from V and 5 bases from J, with 11 bases in between. Germline CDR1 reads DFQATT; CDR2 reads SNEGSKA (reference sequence). The CDR3 runs 15 residues. This chain's CDR3 is CSAREWAGNNSPLHF. In DNA, the CDR3 is TGCAGTGCTAGAGAATGGGCGGGAAATAATTCACCCCTCCACTTT.

The rearrangement links TRBV9 to TRBJ2-4, with no clear D. The germline CDR1 and CDR2 sequences are SGDLS and YYNGEE. Trimming left V 2 bases short and J 2 bases short, with 8 bases between. This CDR3 is 14 amino acids long. CDR3 coding DNA: TGTGCCAGCAGCGTGTCCGGCTCCAAAAACATTCAGTACTTC. Encoded protein: CASSVSGSKNIQYF. Variable domain in full (rest from reference TRBV9 and TRBJ2-4): DSGVTQTPKHLITATGQRVTLRCSPRSGDLSVYWYQQSLDQGLQFLIQYYNGEERAKGNILERFSAQQFPDLHSELNLSSLELGDSALYFCASSVSGSKNIQYFGAGTRLSVL.

This clonotype was found many times. The rearrangement uses TRBV6-2 or TRBV6-3 and TRBJ2-7; the D gene could be TRBD1 or TRBD2 (6 bases each). This CDR3 comprises 15 residues. Germline values: CDR1 MNHEY, CDR2 SVGEGT. Between the trimmed V and J ends, which lost 6 bases and 2 bases, there was a span of 17 bases. CDR3 residues: CASRKAGHDAYEQYF. For the CDR3, the DNA is TGTGCCAGCAGAAAGGCGGGACACGATGCCTACGAGCAGTACTTC.